One T cell receptor beta chain is described in this entry. Its antigen is unidentified. Via MiXCR, TCRdb re-called the reads, giving one row per CDR3 protein. The sample shows roughly 500,000 distinct CDR3 sequences, roughly 10% of them seen only once. This record belongs to a study of T cell repertoires in cytomegalovirus infection. Study details: Both CMV infection and a matching HLA type were indicated by public TCR beta signatures. General observations from the study: Clonotype analysis showed dominance of the ex vivo response by HLA-C-restricted CMV-specific TCR beta clonotypes. The cumulative frequency of public TCR beta families identified carriers of CMV plus the relevant HLA.

This CDR3 has 16 amino acids. Trimming removed 5 bases from V and 2 bases from J, with 19 bases in between. Looked up from germline, CDR1 is SGHAT and CDR2 is FQNNGV. V is TRBV11-2 and J is TRBJ2-7; D is possibly TRBD2 (6 bases). Material for sequencing was PBMCs. The TCR comes from a human donor in good health (CMV status not recorded). Some clones in this sample may be carry-over from other donors' samples. The CDR3 spells CASSPSRDSFPYEQYF. The CDR3 nucleotides are TGTGCCAGCAGCCCCAGCCGGGACTCTTTCCCCTACGAGCAGTACTTC.